The TCR beta chain described here comes from a study of beta chain features in type 1 diabetes (dated by TCRdb to 2017 to 2018). Study-level background: Mean age, gender distribution, total cell number and subset yield did not differ between patients and healthy donors. Regulatory and stem cell-like memory subsets were isolated from only 8 patients and about 8 healthy donors, whereas naive and central memory subsets came from all 28 donors. In the study, TCRB repertoires of sorted circulating CD4+ T cell subsets from recently diagnosed type 1 diabetes patients were compared with those of matched healthy donors. A total of under 120,000,000 sorted cells were examined across all samples, and RNA yield correlated strongly with the number of cells per subset. The investigation overall reported the following: At VDJ recombination sites, type 1 diabetes patients had fewer insertions and more deleted nucleotides, which implies abnormalities in thymic rearrangement. Only small numbers of individuals were included in the HLA sub-analyses, which left unresolved whether HLA type had any influence on TCRB rearrangement. Sequencing cDNA rather than genomic DNA could over-represent highly expressing activated cells, although activation and CD3 levels did not differ between groups. In all four CD4+ subsets, TCRB CDR3 length was moderately but significantly shorter in type 1 diabetes patients. Naive, central memory and regulatory TCRB repertoires appeared to be more alike among patients than among healthy donors. Shorter templates might have been favored by PCR, but patient and control samples were amplified and corrected together, so both groups would have been affected equally by any skew.

The cysteine opens and the phenylalanine closes a CDR3 of 15 amino acids. CDR3 DNA is the only sequence kept; it has 45 bases, read in frame from the first base. Trimming at the junction amounts to 3 bases on V and 4 bases on J, and the germline ends lie 10 bases apart. From each donor, a single peripheral blood sample of 100 to 150 mL on average was drawn into heparinised tubes. A BD FACSAria II was used to sort naive, central memory, regulatory and stem cell-like memory CD4+ T cells with a panel that included CD45RO, CCR7, CD25, CD127, CD95 and CD27. Purity was above 98% for every sorted population. Right away, PBMCs were isolated by Lymphoprep density gradient centrifugation and were stained directly, with no culture step. So that batch effects would be minimized, each experiment stained and sorted samples in pairs, pairing one healthy donor with one patient. A word on this clone: The specificity of this receptor is unknown. No qualities accompany the bases; no much larger clone lies one base away.

All of the isolated RNA was reverse transcribed with the High Capacity cDNA Reverse Transcription Kit, so expressed TCRB transcripts were sequenced. Deep immunoSEQ sequencing was applied to naive, central memory and regulatory T cell samples, giving an average of around 4 million total reads per sample. Sorted cells were lysed in RLT buffer, and RNA was extracted using DNase-treated RNeasy Micro or Mini kits according to cell number. Each cell subset was processed on its own to prevent cross-contamination, while patient and healthy donor samples were processed together. The immunoSEQ multiplex PCR was used to amplify TCRB sequences from cDNA, yielding 87-bp fragments that span the CDR3 region. Amplicons were sequenced on the Illumina HiSeq platform. Regarding the original processing steps: Synthetic template baselines were used to correct PCR bias computationally, reads within Hamming distance 2 were collapsed, and singletons that could not be merged were discarded. Reads were aligned to IMGT to assign V, D and J genes, CDR3 length, and insertions or deletions at six rearrangement sites. Clonotype counts were normalized to sorted cell number within each subset before computing true diversity and Gini coefficients with the tcR R package. The overlap coefficient, calculated on TCRB nucleotide sequences, was used to measure repertoire sharing. As a proxy for the pre-selection repertoire, out-of-frame TCRB sequences from naive cells were analyzed. TCRdb stores this immuneACCESS table with in-frame sequences only. Part of the clones is absent; in the studies checked, under half of the shortfall reflects unresolved V genes, and no reason is known for the rest. Clonal size and the V and J genes are those of that table, whereas D and trimming came from the DNA. Across this sample there are around 600,000 clones, with around an eighth seen only once. Clones ranked in the top ten supply more than 0.1% of the sample.

The TCR was taken from a young man with type 1 diabetes. The specimen sequenced was naive CD4+ T cells from blood. Interpreted using the paper, the cell subset or site label stands for: true naive CD4+ T cells. The V and J genes are TRBV23-1 and TRBJ2-6; the D gene remains uncertain. TRBV23-1 is classed as an ORF, of uncertain function. CDR3 reads: CASSQGSCGANVLTF. The DNA is as follows: TGCGCCAGCAGTCAGGGATCTTGCGGGGCCAACGTCCTGACTTTC.